These 9 T cell receptor beta chains were all obtained from the same sample, sequenced in a study of radiation and T cells in renal cell carcinoma. The time point denotes: baseline pretreatment blood. Treatment defined: 15 Gy SBRT to primary tumor, nephrectomy 4 weeks later. The repertoire was sequenced with immunoSEQ multiplex PCR; TCRdb's copy has only in-frame clones and lacks some. Here the sample spans about 130,000 clones, approximately 91% being singletons. The specimen was blood, collected from a patient whose treatment included radiotherapy and nephrectomy. The receptors shown here come from a woman between 50 and 59 years old with renal cell carcinoma.

This clone is a singleton in its sample. V and J are TRBV6-6 and TRBJ1-1; tentatively, D is TRBD1 (5 bases). With 4 bases removed from V and 4 bases from J, the gap between germline ends came to 13 bases. The CDR3 sequence is 14 residues long. Germline V CDR1 and CDR2: MNHNY, SVGAGI (reference sequence). The CDR3 DNA reads TGTGCCAGCAGTTTGATGGGACGGGGCACTGAAGCTTTCTTT. Protein: CASSLMGRGTEAFF.

The chain has TRBV19 and TRBJ1-1; 7 bases align to TRBD1. CDR1 and CDR2 (germline): LNHDA, SQIVND (reference sequence). The CDR3 sequence is 13 residues long. V dropped 6 bases and J dropped 5; count of bases not matched to a gene: 6. The chain's CDR3 is CASRGQIWTEAFF. CDR3 bases: TGTGCCAGTAGGGGACAGATCTGGACTGAAGCTTTCTTT.

V is TRBV20-1 and J is TRBJ2-3; D ambiguous. From germline, CDR1 is DFQATT and CDR2 SNEGSKA (reference sequence). This CDR3 is built from 11 residues. Trimming took 1 base from V and 6 from J, leaving 5 bases between them. CDR3 sequence (DNA): TGCAGTGCTAGAGGGCAGGATACGCAGTATTTT. Encoded protein: CSARGQDTQYF.

The chain has TRBV7-9 and TRBJ1-3; 7 bases are a match to TRBD1. The CDR3 contains 15 residues. The V segment lost 3 bases and the J segment 0 bases; nucleotides outside the gene matches: 2. Germline V CDR1 and CDR2: SEHNR, FQNEAQ (reference sequence). This chain's CDR3 is CASSFDRDSGNTIYF. DNA of the CDR3: TGTGCCAGCAGCTTTGACAGGGACTCTGGAAACACCATATATTTT.

CDR3 region: CASSTPWTGDYNEQFF. Here the CDR3 DNA reads TGTGCCAGTAGTACCCCTTGGACAGGGGACTACAATGAGCAGTTCTTC. The chain uses TRBV19 and TRBJ2-1; TRBD1 matches at 9 bases. The CDR3 covers 16 residues. The germline CDR1 and CDR2 sequences are LNHDA and SQIVND (reference sequence). V was clipped by 4 bases and J by 3 bases; unmatched bases: 7.

The gene calls are TRBV7-9 and TRBJ2-5; 10 bases fit TRBD1. The CDR3 totals 17 residues. V was clipped by 5 bases and J by 4 bases; unmatched bases: 13. Germline assignment: CDR1 SEHNR and CDR2 FQNEAQ (reference sequence). For the CDR3, the DNA is TGTGCCAGCAGCACGAACGCGGGACAGGGGTTCGTAGAGACCCAGTACTTC. This sequence encodes CASSTNAGQGFVETQYF.

The chain is built from TRBV7-9 and TRBJ1-4; the D is unclear. Looked up from germline, CDR1 is SEHNR and CDR2 is FQNEAQ (reference sequence). V gave up 2 bases and J gave up 7 bases, with 11 bases separating them. The CDR3 extends over 14 amino acids. The CDR3 nucleotides read TGTGCCAGCAGCTTACTGGGTTCTGGTGAAAAACTGTTTTTT. Translation: CASSLLGSGEKLFF.

The chain carries TRBV7-2 and TRBJ2-3; 10 bases fit TRBD2. The V gene's germline CDR1 is SGHTA and CDR2 FQGNSA. The trim removed 3 bases at V and 4 bases at J, leaving 10 bases unmatched. The CDR3 loop spans 17 amino acids. The CDR3, as DNA: TGTGCCAGCAGCTTTAAGCCTCTAGCGGGGGACGCAGATACGCAGTATTTT. Translating it yields CASSFKPLAGDADTQYF.

The table lists this clone with a count of one. The J gene is TRBJ2-5, the V gene TRBV2; D might be TRBD1 (6 bases). The CDR3 has 15 residues. Germline V gene data show CDR1 as SNHLY and CDR2 as FYNNEI. With 1 base removed from V and 5 bases from J, the gap between germline ends came to 14 bases. The chain's CDR3 is CASSEEQGKGETQYF. In nucleotides, the CDR3 is TGTGCCAGCAGTGAAGAACAGGGCAAAGGGGAGACCCAGTACTTC. Variable domain in full (rest from reference TRBV2 and TRBJ2-5): EPEVTQTPSHQVTQMGQEVILRCVPISNHLYFYWYRQILGQKVEFLVSFYNNEISEKSEIFDDQFSVERPDGSNFTLKIRSTKLEDSAMYFCASSEEQGKGETQYFGPGTRLLVL.